This TCR beta chain was observed in a study of cytotoxic CD8 clonotypes in ibrutinib-treated CLL. About the research overall: With a range of 6 to 36, the median treatment time before response samples were taken was approximately 11 months.

The germline V gene has CDR1 MNHEY and CDR2 SVGAGI. Trimming took off 5 bases at V and 1 base at J, with 12 bases between the two ends. This CDR3 region has 15 residues. The planned depth of sequencing spanned 1 in 200,000 to 1 in 1 million T cells. Only in-frame clones appear in the TCRdb table, and some are missing; sequencing was by immunoSEQ multiplex PCR. Of approximately 74,000 clones in the sample, around 81% were seen once. On this clone: Its antigen is not identified.

General observations from the study: Rising at ibrutinib response, clonality subsequently fell back toward baseline at progression.

This receptor was taken from a human donor with chronic lymphocytic leukemia. The sample consisted of PBMCs, taken at disease progression, from a patient treated with ibrutinib. The J gene is TRBJ1-3, the V gene TRBV6-5; D perhaps matches TRBD1 (5 bases). CDR3 protein: CASSQISGSGNTIYF. CDR3 nucleotides: TGTGCCAGCAGTCAAATTTCAGGGTCTGGAAACACCATATATTTT.